What follows describes a single T cell receptor beta chain. No antigen is known for it. This record belongs to a study of shared clonotypes between healthy human individuals. As for the study in general: Every donor yielded three CD4 naive, three CD4 memory, two CD8 naive and one CD8 memory plate.

Study-wide results and caveats: It was the few donors that limited the genetic and exposure-history diversity represented. Sharing across several donors was seen in 4.5% to 6.5% of naive CD4 clonotypes.

Healthy adults negative for HIV, lacking recent acute infections or vaccinations, served as donors. Clones were sequenced by immunoSEQ multiplex PCR, and TCRdb holds only the in-frame ones, with some missing. The sample has 1.6 million or so clones, less than 99% seen once. There are 13 residues in the CDR3. Looked up from germline, CDR1 is LNHDA and CDR2 is SQIVND (reference sequence). Trimming left V 2 bases short and J 9 bases short, with 11 bases between. The specimen sequenced was naive CD4+ T cells sorted from blood. Subset denoted: CD45RA+ positively selected. The chain links TRBV19 to TRBJ2-1; D is unclear. The receptor's source is a man aged 30-40 years in good health. In DNA form, the CDR3 reads TGTGCCAGTAGTATATTGGGTCGAAGTGAGCAGTTCTTC. Translating gives CASSILGRSEQFF.